This TCR beta chain was found in a study of ipilimumab plus nivolumab after autologous stem cell transplantation. Study details: DLBCL patients had primary refractory or relapsed disease.

This CDR3 is 17 amino acids long. The V gene lost 4 bases and the J gene lost 0 bases, with 16 bases spanning the gap. CDR1 and CDR2 (germline): SGHRS, YFSETQ. Starting 14 to 28 days after autologous transplant, ipilimumab 1 mg/kg was given. Clones were sequenced by immunoSEQ multiplex PCR, and TCRdb holds only the in-frame ones, with some missing. The sample lists 15,000 to 20,000 clones; 80% to 85% were seen once. The receptor was isolated from a male donor with diffuse large B-cell lymphoma. The gene calls are TRBV5-1 and TRBJ2-2; D perhaps matches TRBD2 (5 bases). The sample in question was PBMCs, obtained in a trial of ipilimumab plus nivolumab as post-transplant consolidation. Here the CDR3 reads CASSRLGSGPNTGELFF. The DNA of the CDR3 is TGCGCCAGCAGCCGGCTTGGGAGTGGGCCGAACACCGGGGAGCTGTTTTTT.